Reported below is one T cell receptor beta chain. Stated treatment: approximately 18 received Ad26.COV2.S at low or high dose, single or two shots; about five received placebo; per-sample allocation not given. Sampling was done on day 63 after the first vaccine or placebo injection. Sequenced by immunoSEQ multiplex PCR; TCRdb stores in-frame clones only, minus some. This table has hundreds of thousands of clones, 80% to 90% appearing once. This sample was included in a study of Ad26.COV2.S vaccination and SARS-CoV-2 variants. Germline-derived CDR1 and CDR2 are LNHDA and SQIVND (reference sequence). Germline trimming cut 3 bases from V and 4 bases from J; bases unmatched to any gene: 4. The CDR3 runs to 15 residues.

This chain connects TRBV19 to TRBJ2-1; 9 positions agree with TRBD2. The sequence was collected from a person aged 18 to 65 who received the Ad26.COV2.S COVID-19 vaccine or a placebo. The sequencing here drew on peripheral blood, taken in a trial of Ad26.COV2.S vaccine versus placebo. DNA for the CDR3: TGTGCCAGTAGTATTCGGACTAGCGCGTACAATGAGCAGTTCTTC. This gives the protein CASSIRTSAYNEQFF.